This T cell receptor beta chain was captured by sequencing in a study of blood T cell repertoires in COVID-19. Overall study: The samples span acute and convalescent COVID-19 from the United States, Italy and Spain. The analysed material was cDNA or gDNA that came from T cells, B-cell-depleted T cells, or PBMCs.

Original processing methods: Counts of nucleated cells, estimated from reference gene primer amplification, were obtained. Repertoires were generated with immunoSEQ multiplex PCR, while TCRdb's copy carries only in-frame clones and drops some. V and J calls and clone size are those listed in that table; D and trimming were worked out from the DNA. The sample has around 81,000 clones, almost 85% seen once. V shed 5 bases and J shed 3 bases, with 31 bases lying between them. CDR3 length: 20 amino acids. Germline V gene data show CDR1 as MGHRA and CDR2 as YSYEKL. Sequenced: peripheral blood. The TCR was taken from a human donor in a cohort sampled during active COVID-19. The rearrangement links TRBV4-1 to TRBJ1-2; TRBD1 might be the D (5 bases). The CDR3 is CASSVSLGTTGSKNYYGYTF. The CDR3 DNA follows: TGCGCCAGCAGCGTTTCTTTAGGAACCACAGGCTCGAAAAACTACTATGGCTACACCTTC.